This T cell receptor beta chain was sequenced in a study of shared clonotypes between healthy human individuals. General observations from the study: The study sampled only blood, and tissue repertoires likely differ. When naive CD4 clonotypes were compared across a few donors, approximately 5% were shared. On the whole, naive subsets had larger estimated richness than memory subsets had.

This CDR3 contains 14 residues. The V gene's germline CDR1 is LGHNA and CDR2 YNFKEQ. V dropped 4 bases and J dropped 7 bases, with 16 bases sitting between them. Per the authors' pipeline: With immunoSEQ giving junction-only sequences and no quality scores, filtering differed. TCRdb's copy holds only in-frame clones and misses some; the assay was immunoSEQ multiplex PCR. V and J calls and clone size are copied from that table; D and trimming were computed from the DNA. The sample carries about 2,100,000 clones, about 93% recorded once. A note on this clone: The antigen is unknown.

Selected positively for CCR7 and CD45RO-negative, naive CD8 cells excluded terminally differentiated effector memory CD45RA+ cells. This sequence joins TRBV4-2 and TRBJ1-2; D call uncertain. The sequenced sample was naive CD8+ T cells from PBMCs. This receptor was obtained from a young man in good health. Some clones in this sample may be carry-over from other donors' samples. For the CDR3, the DNA is TGTGCCAGCAGCCCCGGCGAGGGTCTGGGTGGCTACACCTTC. This gives the protein CASSPGEGLGGYTF.